The 14 T cell receptor beta chains below come from one sample, sequenced in a study of T cells and Merkel cell carcinoma outcomes. TCRdb's table, derived via immunoSEQ multiplex PCR, lists solely in-frame clones and lacks some. The data contain 15,000 to 17,000 clones, around 87% of them singletons. The source material was tumor tissue from Merkel cell carcinoma. The receptors originated from a human donor with Merkel cell carcinoma.

The chain is built from TRBV6-5 and TRBJ2-7; 12 bases map to TRBD2. After removal of 5 bases from V and 7 bases from J, the junction contained 9 bases not matched to a gene. The CDR3 length is 15 residues. The V gene's germline CDR1 is MNHEY and CDR2 SVGAGI. CDR3 in amino acids: CASSPASGGVVEQYF. DNA for the CDR3: TGTGCCAGCAGTCCAGCTAGCGGGGGGGTGGTTGAGCAGTACTTC.

The chain carries TRBV30 and TRBJ2-6, with 12 bases lining up with TRBD1. The CDR3 is made up of 17 amino acids. Per germline, CDR1 GTSNPN and CDR2 SVGIG (reference sequence). V shed 5 bases and J 3 bases; nucleotides not matched to a gene: 8. CDR3 residues: CAWHRDRGRSGANVLTF. The CDR3, as DNA: TGTGCCTGGCATCGGGACAGGGGGCGCAGTGGGGCCAACGTCCTGACTTTC.

The chain couples TRBV4-1 to TRBJ2-7; TRBD2 aligns across 7 bases. Trimming took 0 bases from V and 3 from J; bases not matched to a gene: 8. The CDR3 is 16 amino acids. Germline V gene lookup returns CDR1 MGHRA and CDR2 YSYEKL. The CDR3 DNA sequence: TGCGCCAGCAGCCAAGATACTGTGAGCGGGAACTACGAGCAGTACTTC. It translates to CASSQDTVSGNYEQYF.

The chain combines TRBV7-3 with TRBJ2-3; 12 positions agree with TRBD2. This CDR3 comprises 15 residues. Germline CDR1 SGHTA, CDR2 FQGTGA. Unmatched junction bases numbered 1, after V lost 6 bases and J lost 0 bases. This chain's CDR3 is CASRTSGGSTDTQYF. The CDR3 DNA reads as TGTGCCAGCAGGACTAGCGGGGGTAGCACAGATACGCAGTATTTT.

The rearrangement uses TRBV19 and TRBJ2-7; 8 bases line up with TRBD2. The CDR3 is 16 residues long. Germline CDR1 and CDR2: LNHDA and SQIVND (reference sequence). V gave up 4 bases and J gave up 0 bases; unmatched junction bases: 8. The CDR3 DNA is TGTGCCAGTAGTAACGGGGCCGGGAGGGCCTCCTACGAGCAGTACTTC. Residues: CASSNGAGRASYEQYF.

This clone was detected a few times. The rearrangement joins TRBV29-1 to TRBJ1-1; TRBD1 matches at 7 bases. The CDR3 consists of 16 residues. Looked up from germline, CDR1 is SQVTM and CDR2 is ANQGSEA. V trimming: 1 base; J trimming: 5 bases; junction bases outside the gene matches: 13. The CDR3: CSVEGRTSRGWTEAFF. In nucleotides, the CDR3 is TGCAGCGTTGAAGGTAGGACTTCCAGGGGGTGGACTGAAGCTTTCTTT.

V usage is TRBV7-2 and J usage is TRBJ1-2, with a possible D match to TRBD1 (6 bases). The germline gives CDR1 SGHTA, CDR2 FQGNSA. The V and J ends lost 0 bases and 6 bases respectively, with 8 bases between them. This CDR3 has 13 amino acids. Here the CDR3 DNA reads TGTGCCAGCAGCTTAGCCACAGGGAATGGCTACACCTTC. It yields the protein CASSLATGNGYTF.

V is TRBV12-2 and J is TRBJ2-1; TRBD2 was called by the table and not checked on the DNA. TRBV12-2 is tagged as a pseudogene. The CDR3 is 23 residues long. CDR3 region: CASRLRGVSESPPPTQTPNEQFF. The CDR3 nucleotides are TGTGCAAGTCGCTTACGGGGGGTTAGCGAGAGCCCACCTCCGACGCAGACCCCCAATGAGCAGTTCTTC.

The chain links TRBV7-8 to TRBJ1-6; D ambiguous. CDR3 length: 15 residues. The V end lost 1 base, the J end lost 4 bases, and 8 bases lay between the germline ends. Germline assignment: CDR1 SGHVS and CDR2 FQNEAQ. CDR3 loop: CASSLGLAYNSPLHF. CDR3 DNA: TGTGCCAGCAGCTTAGGGCTCGCATATAATTCACCCCTCCACTTT.

In DNA form, the CDR3 reads TGTGCCAGCAGTACACCCGGGACGACGGGAGCCTACGAGCAGTACTTC. Translation gives CASSTPGTTGAYEQYF. The V call is TRBV27, the J call TRBJ2-7; D is possibly TRBD2 (6 bases). This CDR3 comprises 16 residues. V gave up 5 bases and J gave up 2 bases, with 19 bases separating them. Germline CDR1 is MNHEY and CDR2 is SMNVEV (reference sequence).

With regard to this clone: The junction departs from the called germline gene at one end, perhaps through a read error. This same CDR3 is encoded by further DNA sequences in the sample. The chain joins TRBV4-1 to TRBJ2-7; TRBD1 aligns across 11 bases. Germline V gene data show CDR1 as MGHRA and CDR2 as YSYEKL. The CDR3 runs 17 residues. As DNA, the CDR3 is TGCGCCAGTAGCCTACAATTAGGGACAGGGGGACCCTACGAGCAGTACTTC. Residues: CASSLQLGTGGPYEQYF.

This clone appeared a few times. V gene TRBV9 combines with J gene TRBJ2-3; the D is unclear. The CDR3 length is 15 residues. Per germline, CDR1 SGDLS and CDR2 YYNGEE. V lost 0 bases and J 1 base, leaving 9 bases between the germline ends. CDR3 DNA: TGTGCCAGCAGCGTAGGCCTAACGGGCACAGATACGCAGTATTTT. This gives the protein CASSVGLTGTDTQYF.

This chain connects TRBV5-1 to TRBJ2-2; D gene unclear. The CDR3 has 14 residues. Trimming left V 2 bases short and J 1 base short, with 6 bases between. Germline CDR1 and CDR2: SGHRS and YFSETQ. The CDR3 reads CASSFSRNTGELFF. Here the CDR3 DNA reads TGCGCCAGCAGCTTTAGCAGGAACACCGGGGAGCTGTTTTTT.

This clone appeared once. The V gene is TRBV5-1, the J gene TRBJ2-3; 9 nucleotides agree with TRBD1. The CDR3 sequence is 15 residues long. Germline V lookup: CDR1 SGHRS, CDR2 YFSETQ. Trimming removed 4 bases from V and 4 bases from J; junction bases left unmatched: 7. As DNA, the CDR3 is TGCGCCAGCAGCCAGTCGGGACAGGGTGCAGATACGCAGTATTTT. Amino acid sequence: CASSQSGQGADTQYF.